These 28 T cell receptor beta chains originate from one sample sequenced in a study of monozygotic twins with inflammatory bowel disease (dated by TCRdb to between 2018 and 2020). Library method: 5' RACE. Sequencing used an Illumina HiSeq 2500. The reads, reprocessed by TCRdb, yield one row per CDR3 protein sequence and no DNA. The table of this sample itemizes about 160,000 distinct CDR3 sequences. In total, the top ten clones hold about 8% of the sample. The sequenced sample consisted of blood. The receptors were gathered from a human donor with ulcerative colitis or Crohn's disease, or a healthy co-twin of an affected twin (not recorded which).

The chain recombines TRBV3-1 with TRBJ1-1; without DNA, the TCRdb call of TRBD1 cannot be checked. The CDR3 totals 15 residues. Germline-derived CDR1 and CDR2 are LGHDT and YNNKEL (reference sequence). The CDR3 spells CASSQASSGGTEAFF.

Here the CDR3 reads CASSLGGGTANEKLFF. The chain couples TRBV5-1 to TRBJ1-4. There are 16 residues in the CDR3. Germline-derived CDR1 and CDR2 are SGHRS and YFSETQ.

This rearrangement joins TRBV20-1 to TRBJ2-2. Per the germline V gene, CDR1 is DFQATT and CDR2 is SNEGSKA (reference sequence). The CDR3 extends over 11 amino acids. The CDR3 region is CSAPNTGELFF.

The rearrangement links TRBV29-1 to TRBJ2-7. The CDR3 runs 14 residues. CDR1 SQVTM and CDR2 ANQGSEA come from the germline V gene. CDR3 amino acids: CSASQNLAVGEQYF.

This rearrangement joins TRBV29-1 to TRBJ1-1; there is no DNA to check the TCRdb D call of TRBD1. Germline lookup yields CDR1 SQVTM and CDR2 ANQGSEA. The length of the CDR3 is 14 residues. The CDR3: CSVEGQGMNTEAFF.

The rearrangement uses TRBV20-1 and TRBJ2-3; the TRBD2 assignment by TCRdb is unverifiable without DNA. Germline-derived CDR1 and CDR2 are DFQATT and SNEGSKA (reference sequence). The CDR3 length is 16 residues. CDR3 residues: CSATPLPSGMPDTQYF.

The chain links TRBV7-9 to TRBJ1-3; lacking DNA, the TRBD1 call made by TCRdb goes unchecked. Germline CDR1 SEHNR, CDR2 FQNEAQ (reference sequence). The CDR3 consists of 14 residues. The CDR3 is CASSLPGTGNTIYF.

V is TRBV4-3 and J is TRBJ2-3. CDR3 length: 13 residues. Germline CDR1 LGHNA, CDR2 YSLEER. CDR3 residues: CASSPSLPDTQYF.

This chain uses TRBV30 with TRBJ1-2. CDR3 length equals 13 residues. The germline V gene encodes CDR1 GTSNPN and CDR2 SVGIG (reference sequence). CDR3 region: CAWTPGPNYGYTF. The variable domain in full, completed from reference TRBV30 and TRBJ1-2, reads SQTIHQWPATLVQPVGSPLSLECTVEGTSNPNLYWYRQAAGRGLQLLFYSVGIGQISSEVPQNLSASRPQDRQFILSSKKLLLSDSGFYLCAWTPGPNYGYTFGSGTRLTVV.

The CDR3 loop is CASSYLAGTEAFF. The rearrangement links TRBV6-5 to TRBJ1-1; checking the TCRdb D call of TRBD1 is not possible without DNA. The CDR3 is made up of 13 amino acids. Germline V CDR1 and CDR2: MNHEY, SVGAGI.

The rearrangement joins TRBV7-2 to TRBJ1-1; TCRdb calls TRBD1, which cannot be checked without DNA. Germline V gene sequence: CDR1 SGHTA, CDR2 FQGNSA. This CDR3 has 15 residues. CDR3 amino acids: CASSTRDRVNTEAFF.

This chain connects TRBV6-6 to TRBJ2-3; there is no DNA to check the TCRdb D call of TRBD2. CDR3 length equals 12 residues. Germline CDR1 is MNHNY and CDR2 is SVGAGI (reference sequence). Here the CDR3 reads CASSTTDSSWYF.

The chain carries TRBV7-3 and TRBJ1-4; TCRdb outputs TRBD1, but without DNA this stays unchecked. The germline V gene encodes CDR1 SGHTA and CDR2 FQGTGA. The CDR3 is 14 residues long. This CDR3 reads CASSPPLRQYGQFF.

The chain joins TRBV5-1 to TRBJ2-2. CDR1 is SGHRS and CDR2 is YFSETQ in the germline V gene. This CDR3 is built from 13 residues. CDR3 loop: CASSFGGTGELFF. The full variable domain, with the rest looked up from reference TRBV5-1 and TRBJ2-2, is KAGVTQTPRYLIKTRGQQVTLSCSPISGHRSVSWYQQTPGQGLQFLFEYFSETQRNKGNFPGRFSGRQFSNSRSEMNVSTLELGDSALYLCASSFGGTGELFFGEGSRLTVL.

The V call is TRBV11-2, the J call TRBJ1-5. CDR3 length: 15 amino acids. Germline loops: CDR1 SGHAT, CDR2 FQNNGV. The CDR3 loop reads CASSLDTGFNQPQHF.

The gene calls are TRBV20-1 and TRBJ1-1; with no DNA, the TCRdb D assignment of TRBD1 cannot be verified. Germline CDR1 DFQATT, CDR2 SNEGSKA (reference sequence). This CDR3 spans 13 amino acids. The CDR3 protein is CSARGPGATEAFF.

CDR3 amino acids: CASSQTEQYEQYF. The V call is TRBV7-2, the J call TRBJ2-7. This CDR3 region has 13 residues. The germline V gene encodes CDR1 SGHTA and CDR2 FQGNSA.

The chain joins TRBV6-1 to TRBJ2-6. The germline gives CDR1 MNHNS, CDR2 SASEGT. The CDR3 has 15 amino acids. This chain's CDR3 is CASSPGSSGANVLTF.

The chain has TRBV3-1 and TRBJ2-5; the TCRdb call, TRBD1, lacks DNA for checking. Germline CDR1 is LGHDT and CDR2 is YNNKEL (reference sequence). There are 17 residues in the CDR3. CDR3 loop: CASSLPVGVPRQETQYF.

The chain couples TRBV5-1 to TRBJ1-1; TCRdb's D call, TRBD1, is unchecked because there is no DNA. This CDR3 has 16 residues. Looked up from germline, CDR1 is SGHRS and CDR2 is YFSETQ. The CDR3 loop is CASSPNGPGGDTEAFF. Filled out from reference TRBV5-1 and TRBJ1-1, the complete variable domain reads KAGVTQTPRYLIKTRGQQVTLSCSPISGHRSVSWYQQTPGQGLQFLFEYFSETQRNKGNFPGRFSGRQFSNSRSEMNVSTLELGDSALYLCASSPNGPGGDTEAFFGQGTRLTVV.

The V call is TRBV5-1, the J call TRBJ2-5; TCRdb indicates TRBD1, and absent DNA this call remains unverified. The CDR3 extends over 15 amino acids. The germline CDR1 and CDR2 sequences are SGHRS and YFSETQ. The CDR3 reads CASSSGQGAKQTQYF.

The CDR3 sequence: CASSLRRQNIQYF. V is TRBV7-2 and J is TRBJ2-4. The CDR3 sequence is 13 residues long. Per germline, CDR1 SGHTA and CDR2 FQGNSA. The full variable domain, with the rest looked up from reference TRBV7-2 and TRBJ2-4, is GAGVSQSPSNKVTEKGKDVELRCDPISGHTALYWYRQSLGQGLEFLIYFQGNSAPDKSGLPSDRFSAERTGGSVSTLTIQRTQQEDSAVYLCASSLRRQNIQYFGAGTRLSVL.

This chain connects TRBV7-9 to TRBJ2-7; TCRdb proposes TRBD1, but this gene call is untestable without DNA. Germline V gene lookup returns CDR1 SEHNR and CDR2 FQNEAQ (reference sequence). The CDR3 is made up of 12 amino acids. The CDR3 loop reads CASSSDRVEQYF.

The V gene is TRBV11-3, the J gene TRBJ1-6; TCRdb indicates TRBD1, and absent DNA this call remains unverified. This CDR3 comprises 17 residues. Per the germline V gene, CDR1 is SGHNT and CDR2 is YENEEA. The chain's CDR3 is CASSRPSKYSYNSPLHF.

The V and J genes are TRBV12-3 or TRBV12-4 and TRBJ1-2. This CDR3 contains 14 residues. CDR3 sequence: CASSRPGGGYGYTF.

The chain carries TRBV20-1 and TRBJ2-1. This CDR3 has 11 residues. CDR1 is DFQATT, CDR2 SNEGSKA, per germline (reference sequence). The CDR3 region is CSARAGVEQFF.

The rearrangement links TRBV6-2 or TRBV6-3 to TRBJ2-7; TCRdb's D call, TRBD1, is unchecked because there is no DNA. The CDR3 has 13 residues. The germline V gene encodes CDR1 MNHEY and CDR2 SVGEGT. CDR3 sequence: CASRDNFPYEQYF.

J is TRBJ1-1 and V is TRBV10-3; the TRBD1 assignment by TCRdb is unverifiable without DNA. The length of the CDR3 is 14 residues. Looked up from germline, CDR1 is ENHRY and CDR2 is SYGVKD. CDR3 loop: CAISAGTGTSEAFF.